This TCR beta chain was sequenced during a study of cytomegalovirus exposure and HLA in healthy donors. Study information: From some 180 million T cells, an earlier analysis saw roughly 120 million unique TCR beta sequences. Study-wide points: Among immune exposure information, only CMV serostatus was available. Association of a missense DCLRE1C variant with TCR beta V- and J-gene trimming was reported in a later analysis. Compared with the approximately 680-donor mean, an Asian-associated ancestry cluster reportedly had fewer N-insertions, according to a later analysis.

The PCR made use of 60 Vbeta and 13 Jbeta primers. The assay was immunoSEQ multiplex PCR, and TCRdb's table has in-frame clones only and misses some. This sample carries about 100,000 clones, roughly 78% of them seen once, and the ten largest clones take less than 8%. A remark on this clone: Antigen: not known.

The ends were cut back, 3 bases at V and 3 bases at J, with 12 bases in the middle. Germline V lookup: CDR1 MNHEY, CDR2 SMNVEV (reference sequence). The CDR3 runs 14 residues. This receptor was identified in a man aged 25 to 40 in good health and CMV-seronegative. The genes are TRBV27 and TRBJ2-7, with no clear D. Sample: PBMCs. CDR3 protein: CASSFGQVSYEQYF. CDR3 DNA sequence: TGTGCCAGCAGTTTTGGCCAGGTTAGCTACGAGCAGTACTTC.